Each of the 13 T cell receptor beta chains below was sequenced from the same sample in a study of monozygotic twins with inflammatory bowel disease. After re-calling the 5' RACE reads, TCRdb lists one entry per CDR3 protein, DNA absent. The sample table sets out 200,000 to 250,000 distinct CDR3 sequences. Sequencing input: blood. The origin of the receptors is a human donor with ulcerative colitis or Crohn's disease, or a healthy co-twin of an affected twin (not recorded which).

V usage is TRBV7-9 and J usage is TRBJ2-5; TCRdb gives TRBD1 as the D gene, but with no DNA this cannot be confirmed. CDR1 is SEHNR and CDR2 is FQNEAQ in the germline V gene (reference sequence). The CDR3 runs to 15 residues. The CDR3 sequence is CASSLDSRSGGTQYF.

V is TRBV4-1 and J is TRBJ2-1; TCRdb indicates TRBD2, and absent DNA this call remains unverified. This CDR3 contains 18 residues. Per germline, CDR1 MGHRA and CDR2 YSYEKL. The CDR3 region is CASSLSMERGGSYNEQFF.

The V gene is TRBV10-3, the J gene TRBJ1-2; TCRdb reports TRBD1, a call that lacks DNA to check it against. Germline-derived CDR1 and CDR2 are ENHRY and SYGVKD. The CDR3 is 15 amino acids. The CDR3 sequence: CAISEPGQGASGYTF.

The chain joins TRBV7-9 to TRBJ1-1; absent DNA, TCRdb's TRBD1 call cannot be checked. Germline loops: CDR1 SEHNR, CDR2 FQNEAQ (reference sequence). This CDR3 spans 17 amino acids. The CDR3 loop reads CASSPGTLKGMNTEAFF.

V is TRBV5-6 and J is TRBJ1-5; no DNA is available, so the TRBD1 call from TCRdb remains unchecked. Germline CDR1 reads SGHDT; CDR2 reads YYEEEE. CDR3 length: 14 residues. The CDR3 is CASSLGTVNQPQHF.

The chain recombines TRBV18 with TRBJ2-2; TCRdb designates TRBD2, a call that cannot be tested without DNA. The CDR3 spans 16 residues. Germline V gene lookup returns CDR1 KGHSH and CDR2 LQKENI. This CDR3 is CASSPASGDITGELFF.

V gene TRBV20-1 combines with J gene TRBJ1-2; TCRdb designates TRBD1, a call that cannot be tested without DNA. Germline CDR1 is DFQATT and CDR2 is SNEGSKA (reference sequence). The CDR3 covers 13 residues. CDR3: CSARDRGGYGYTF.

This chain connects TRBV20-1 to TRBJ2-1; TCRdb outputs TRBD2, but without DNA this stays unchecked. The CDR3 spans 17 residues. Germline V gene data show CDR1 as DFQATT and CDR2 as SNEGSKA (reference sequence). The CDR3 is CSARRLAGASSYNEQFF.

The chain uses TRBV9 and TRBJ1-2; TCRdb proposes TRBD1, but this gene call is untestable without DNA. Germline CDR1 is SGDLS and CDR2 is YYNGEE. The CDR3 is made up of 13 amino acids. CDR3 residues: CASSAQGNYGYTF.

The chain uses TRBV18 and TRBJ1-5; the TCRdb D gene call, TRBD1, has no DNA to confirm it. Germline V gives CDR1 KGHSH, CDR2 LQKENI. The CDR3 sequence is 15 residues long. The CDR3 sequence: CASSYTQGSNQPQHF.

V and J are TRBV20-1 and TRBJ1-1; TCRdb outputs TRBD1, but without DNA this stays unchecked. The V gene's germline CDR1 is DFQATT and CDR2 SNEGSKA (reference sequence). This CDR3 spans 13 amino acids. CDR3 residues: CSATPGQGTEAFF.

V is TRBV6-1 and J is TRBJ1-1. The CDR3 contains 14 residues. The germline V gene has CDR1 MNHNS and CDR2 SASEGT. CDR3 protein: CASSETTMNTEAFF.

The chain employs TRBV5-1 and TRBJ1-2; absent DNA, TCRdb's TRBD1 call cannot be checked. The CDR3 covers 15 residues. Germline CDR1 is SGHRS and CDR2 is YFSETQ. The CDR3 is CASSSTTGKNYGYTF.